A single sample is the source of the 22 T cell receptor beta chains below, sequenced in a study of cytomegalovirus exposure and HLA in healthy donors (dated by TCRdb to about 2017). The method behind the library was the immunoSEQ multiplex PCR assay. The multiplex PCR relied on a mix of 60 forward primers for TCR Vbeta segments and 13 reverse primers for TCR Jbeta segments. TCRdb mirrors the immuneACCESS table, restricted to in-frame sequences. Some clones are absent from its copies; in checked studies, under half trace to an unresolved V gene, and the reason for the others is unknown. The sample table shows around 130,000 clones, and 70% to 85% are seen once. The ten largest make up approximately 1% of the sample. The material sequenced was PBMCs. The receptors stem from a boy between 10 and 17 years old in good health and CMV-seronegative.

The V call is TRBV9, the J call TRBJ2-1; D ambiguous. V lost 4 bases to trimming and J lost 7 bases, with 12 bases between them. Per germline, CDR1 SGDLS and CDR2 YYNGEE. This CDR3 is built from 13 residues. The CDR3 reads CASSLRLGNEQFF. CDR3 DNA: TGTGCCAGCAGCCTCCGGCTAGGAAATGAGCAGTTCTTC.

The genes are TRBV19 and TRBJ1-5, with 7 bases fitting TRBD1. The J segment lost 4 bases and the V segment lost 1 base, leaving 4 bases of the junction unmatched. This CDR3 is 15 amino acids long. Germline lookup yields CDR1 LNHDA and CDR2 SQIVND (reference sequence). Written as DNA, the CDR3 is TGTGCCAGTAGTATAGGCAGGGGGATAAATCAGCCCCAGCATTTT. It is translated as CASSIGRGINQPQHF.

This sequence joins TRBV5-7 and TRBJ2-1; 9 nucleotides agree with TRBD1. TRBV5-7 is labeled an ORF, and its function is uncertain. This CDR3 has 15 residues. After removal of 0 bases from V and 6 bases from J, the junction contained 4 bases not matched to a gene. The CDR3 spells CASSLGADRGNEQFF. The CDR3 DNA follows: TGTGCCAGCAGCTTGGGGGCGGACAGGGGCAATGAGCAGTTCTTC.

The V and J genes are TRBV27 and TRBJ2-7; 7 positions match TRBD1. J gave up 1 base and V 6 bases, and 9 bases lay outside the gene matches. The CDR3 runs 15 residues. Germline V gene lookup returns CDR1 MNHEY and CDR2 SMNVEV (reference sequence). DNA for the CDR3: TGTGCCAGCAGACCCGACAGGGTAAGGTCCTACGAGCAGTACTTC. It encodes CASRPDRVRSYEQYF.

The chain employs TRBV10-1 and TRBJ1-3, with 10 nucleotides matching TRBD1. Germline CDR1 reads WNHNN; CDR2 reads SYGVQD (reference sequence). The CDR3 spans 18 residues. Trimming cost V 2 bases and J 2 bases; bases outside gene matches: 9. The CDR3 coding sequence is TGCGCCAGCAGTGAGACATGGACAGGGGGGTTCCCTGGAAACACCATATATTTT. It translates to CASSETWTGGFPGNTIYF.

The CDR3 here is CATALAVNQPQHF. As DNA, the CDR3 is TGTGCCACTGCCCTTGCGGTCAATCAGCCCCAGCATTTT. The rearrangement uses TRBV6-5 and TRBJ1-5; the D is unclear. Per the germline V gene, CDR1 is MNHEY and CDR2 is SVGAGI. The CDR3 consists of 13 residues. Between the trimmed V and J ends, which lost 10 bases and 3 bases, there was a span of 13 bases.

This chain links TRBV7-9 with TRBJ1-4; D unclear. The V and J ends lost 0 bases and 6 bases respectively, with 8 bases between them. The germline V gene has CDR1 SEHNR and CDR2 FQNEAQ (reference sequence). The CDR3 extends over 14 amino acids. This chain's CDR3 is CASSLALSDEKLFF. CDR3 DNA: TGTGCCAGCAGCTTAGCGCTTAGCGATGAAAAACTGTTTTTT.

This clone is a singleton in its sample. The chain uses TRBV7-7 and TRBJ1-1; D uncertain. V lost 6 bases and J 1 base, leaving 18 bases between the germline ends. The CDR3 runs to 16 residues. Germline CDR1 SSHAT, CDR2 FNYEAQ (reference sequence). DNA of the CDR3: TGTGCCAGCAGTTCCCCTCGACGGGAAGAGAACACTGAAGCTTTCTTT. Translating gives CASSSPRREENTEAFF.

The chain is built from TRBV5-1 and TRBJ2-6; a possible D gene is TRBD1 (6 bases). CDR3 length: 17 residues. CDR1 and CDR2 (germline): SGHRS, YFSETQ. Trimming took off 2 bases at V and 4 bases at J, with 16 bases between the two ends. CDR3 sequence: CASSLGQGLGGANVLTF. The CDR3 region has the DNA TGCGCCAGCAGCTTAGGTCAGGGGTTGGGAGGGGCCAACGTCCTGACTTTC.

This clone was found once. The chain uses TRBV4-1 and TRBJ2-3; 9 bases fit TRBD2. The CDR3 length is 16 residues. Germline assignment: CDR1 MGHRA and CDR2 YSYEKL. With V trimmed by 4 bases and J by 3 bases, 8 bases remained unmatched. The CDR3 sequence is CASSPVRGRATDTQYF. The CDR3 DNA sequence: TGCGCCAGCAGCCCGGTGCGCGGGAGGGCAACAGATACGCAGTATTTT.

V and J are TRBV5-1 and TRBJ2-7, with 9 bases aligning to TRBD1. Germline CDR1 is SGHRS and CDR2 is YFSETQ. The CDR3 loop spans 15 amino acids. With V trimmed by 3 bases and J by 7 bases, 11 bases remained unmatched. The CDR3 bases are TGCGCCAGCAGCTGGGAGGGACAGGGTATGGAAGAGCAGTACTTC. Protein sequence: CASSWEGQGMEEQYF.

This rearrangement joins TRBV18 to TRBJ2-7, with 11 bases lining up with TRBD2. Germline CDR1 is KGHSH and CDR2 is LQKENI. The CDR3 is made up of 15 amino acids. The ends lost 3 bases at V and 6 bases at J; junction bases unmatched: 7. The CDR3 DNA sequence: TGTGCCAGCTCACCCACTAGCGGGAGCTCCGGCGAGCAGTACTTC. The encoded protein is CASSPTSGSSGEQYF.

The chain uses TRBV14 and TRBJ2-1; 7 bases fit TRBD2. Germline CDR1 reads SGHDN; CDR2 reads FVKESK. The V gene end was trimmed by 1 base and the J gene end by 8 bases; junction bases not matched to a gene: 11. The CDR3 loop spans 16 amino acids. The CDR3 reads CASSQVGGTPPHEQFF. The DNA for the CDR3 is TGTGCCAGCAGCCAAGTCGGGGGGACCCCCCCACATGAGCAGTTCTTC.

The chain combines TRBV4-2 with TRBJ2-1, with a tentative D call TRBD1 (6 bases). Looked up from germline, CDR1 is LGHNA and CDR2 is YNFKEQ. This CDR3 spans 14 amino acids. The ends were cut back, 0 bases at V and 8 bases at J, with 11 bases in the middle. In DNA, the CDR3 is TGTGCCAGCAGCCAAGAGACAGGCAAGGATGAGCAGTTCTTC. This codes for CASSQETGKDEQFF.

This chain connects TRBV11-3 to TRBJ2-7, with D unresolved. With 0 bases removed from V and 5 bases from J, the gap between germline ends came to 8 bases. Germline V gives CDR1 SGHNT, CDR2 YENEEA. The CDR3 is 13 residues long. This CDR3 reads CASSLEMGHEQYF. CDR3 bases: TGTGCCAGCAGCTTAGAGATGGGCCACGAGCAGTACTTC.

The CDR3: CASRHRVTYGYTF. The CDR3 region has the DNA TGTGCCAGCAGACACCGGGTCACTTATGGCTACACCTTC. The chain carries TRBV6-5 and TRBJ1-2; D remains ambiguous. The CDR3 has 13 amino acids. With 6 bases removed from V and 5 bases from J, the gap between germline ends came to 13 bases. Germline lookup yields CDR1 MNHEY and CDR2 SVGAGI.

This clone was observed a few times. Written as DNA, the CDR3 is TGCGCCAGCAGCCCTGACAGGGCGGATGCCCGGGCTGAAGCTTTCTTT. Translation: CASSPDRADARAEAFF. The rearrangement uses TRBV4-3 and TRBJ1-1; 7 bases align to TRBD1. This CDR3 has 16 residues. Germline V lookup: CDR1 LGHNA, CDR2 YSLEER. V lost 4 bases to trimming and J lost 6 bases; unmatched junction nucleotides: 14.

The V and J genes are TRBV5-1 and TRBJ1-1; D ambiguous. The length of the CDR3 is 14 residues. Per the germline V gene, CDR1 is SGHRS and CDR2 is YFSETQ. The V gene lost 0 bases and the J gene lost 1 base, with 7 bases spanning the gap. The CDR3: CASSLANKNTEAFF. The CDR3 coding sequence is TGCGCCAGCAGCTTGGCGAACAAGAACACTGAAGCTTTCTTT. Variable domain in full (rest from reference TRBV5-1 and TRBJ1-1): KAGVTQTPRYLIKTRGQQVTLSCSPISGHRSVSWYQQTPGQGLQFLFEYFSETQRNKGNFPGRFSGRQFSNSRSEMNVSTLELGDSALYLCASSLANKNTEAFFGQGTRLTVV.

The count of this clone is one. The J gene is TRBJ1-1, the V gene TRBV4-3, with D hard to call. The V and J ends lost 1 base and 4 bases respectively, with 7 bases between them. Germline CDR1 is LGHNA and CDR2 is YSLEER. This CDR3 spans 13 amino acids. DNA of the CDR3: TGCGCCAGCAGCCAAGGGGCAGGCACTGAAGCTTTCTTT. This sequence encodes CASSQGAGTEAFF.

This rearrangement joins TRBV15 to TRBJ2-6; D is uncertain. V dropped 0 bases and J dropped 0 bases, with 15 bases sitting between them. Germline CDR1 and CDR2: LNHNV and YYDKDF (reference sequence). The CDR3 contains 19 residues. CDR3 residues: CATSRDWAGLSSGANVLTF. The CDR3 DNA reads as TGTGCCACCAGCAGAGATTGGGCAGGCCTAAGCTCTGGGGCCAACGTCCTGACTTTC.

The V and J genes are TRBV7-6 and TRBJ1-3; D not certain. Trimming pared 5 bases from V and 4 bases from J, leaving 3 bases between. Germline CDR1 and CDR2: SGHVS and FNYEAQ. The CDR3 totals 11 residues. The CDR3 nucleotides read TGTGCCAGCAGCCCGGGAAACACCATATATTTT. This sequence encodes CASSPGNTIYF.

The chain uses TRBV9 and TRBJ1-1, with 10 bases lining up with TRBD1. V lost 3 bases to trimming and J lost 5 bases; unmatched junction nucleotides: 7. This CDR3 is 15 amino acids long. The germline CDR1 and CDR2 sequences are SGDLS and YYNGEE. The CDR3: CASSDLGTGETEAFF. DNA for the CDR3: TGTGCCAGCAGCGACCTAGGGACAGGGGAAACTGAAGCTTTCTTT.